The 7 T cell receptor beta chains in this list originate from one sample, sequenced in a study of blood T cell repertoires in COVID-19. TCRdb's table, derived via immunoSEQ multiplex PCR, lists solely in-frame clones and lacks some. There are more than 300,000 clones in the sample; about 91% occur only once, and around 1.6% lies in the top ten. Sequencing was carried out using peripheral blood. The source is a woman aged 30 to 39 with COVID-19, enrolled during active disease.

This rearrangement joins TRBV5-5 to TRBJ2-5, with D unresolved. The V gene's germline CDR1 is SGHKS and CDR2 YYEKEE (reference sequence). The CDR3 spans 12 residues. The V gene lost 1 base and the J gene lost 2 bases, with 3 bases spanning the gap. CDR3 sequence reads: CASSLLQETQYF. The CDR3 bases are TGTGCCAGCAGCTTGCTACAAGAGACCCAGTACTTC.

The gene calls are TRBV20-1 and TRBJ2-3, with 11 bases fitting TRBD1. The CDR3 runs 16 residues. CDR1 DFQATT and CDR2 SNEGSKA come from the germline V gene (reference sequence). Trimming at V came to 3 bases and at J to 4 bases, leaving 9 bases not matched to a gene. The CDR3 spells CSASRGDRGFPDTQYF. CDR3 nucleotides: TGCAGTGCTAGTCGCGGGGACAGGGGGTTTCCAGATACGCAGTATTTT.

DNA for the CDR3: TGTGCCAGCAGCCGTATTCTAGCGGGGGGGGCAGATACGCAGTATTTT. It translates to CASSRILAGGADTQYF. V is TRBV5-6 and J is TRBJ2-3, with 12 bases identical to TRBD2. This CDR3 is built from 16 residues. V was pared by 4 bases and J by 4 bases, with 7 bases of the junction left unmatched. From germline, CDR1 is SGHDT and CDR2 YYEEEE. Together with reference TRBV5-6 and TRBJ2-3, the CDR3 gives the full variable domain: DAGVTQSPTHLIKTRGQQVTLRCSPKSGHDTVSWYQQALGQGPQFIFQYYEEEERQRGNFPDRFSGHQFPNYSSELNVNALLLGDSALYLCASSRILAGGADTQYFGPGTRLTVL.

The V gene is TRBV2, the J gene TRBJ1-2; D gene unclear. In germline, CDR1 is SNHLY, CDR2 FYNNEI. CDR3 length: 13 amino acids. The germline V and J ends were trimmed by 5 bases and 0 bases, with 7 bases remaining between them. CDR3 bases: TGTGCCAGCAGTCTCCTATCTAACTATGGCTACACCTTC. Residues: CASSLLSNYGYTF.

This clone turned up a few times. The rearrangement links TRBV3-1 (or the pseudogene TRBV3-2) to TRBJ1-2, with unresolved D. The ends were cut back, 3 bases at V and 4 bases at J, with 9 bases in the middle. The CDR3 runs 13 residues. Germline V lookup: CDR1 LGHDT, CDR2 YNNKEL (reference sequence). CDR3 sequence: CASSQAGLYGYTF. The CDR3 coding sequence is TGTGCCAGCAGCCAGGCAGGACTCTATGGCTACACCTTC.

V usage is TRBV4-1 and J usage is TRBJ1-2; 7 bases fit TRBD1. The CDR3 covers 16 residues. In germline, CDR1 is MGHRA, CDR2 YSYEKL. Trimming cost V 3 bases and J 10 bases; bases outside gene matches: 17. CDR3 DNA: TGCGCCAGCAGCCAGAGAGATGAGAGGGGGCGAAGGAACTACACCTTC. It translates to CASSQRDERGRRNYTF.

The rearrangement joins TRBV28 to TRBJ1-2; D is unclear. Germline CDR1 MDHEN, CDR2 SYDVKM. V lost 5 bases, J lost 1 base, and 17 bases lay in between. This CDR3 contains 16 residues. DNA for the CDR3: TGTGCCAGCAGTCCCCGGACGGGAACTCTTAACTATGGCTACACCTTC. It yields the protein CASSPRTGTLNYGYTF.